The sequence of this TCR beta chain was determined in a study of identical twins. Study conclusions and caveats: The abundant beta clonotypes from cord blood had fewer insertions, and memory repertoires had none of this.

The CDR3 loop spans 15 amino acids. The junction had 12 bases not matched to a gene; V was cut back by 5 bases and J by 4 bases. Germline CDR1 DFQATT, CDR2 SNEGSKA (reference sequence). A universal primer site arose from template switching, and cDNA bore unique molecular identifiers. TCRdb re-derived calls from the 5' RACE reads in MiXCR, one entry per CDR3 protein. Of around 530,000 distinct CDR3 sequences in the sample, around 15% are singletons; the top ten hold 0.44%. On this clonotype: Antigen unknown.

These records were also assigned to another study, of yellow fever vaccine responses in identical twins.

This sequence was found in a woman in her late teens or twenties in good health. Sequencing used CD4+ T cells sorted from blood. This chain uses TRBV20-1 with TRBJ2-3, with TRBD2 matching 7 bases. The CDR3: CSAYSGGLFPDTQYF. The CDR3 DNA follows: TGCAGTGCTTATTCGGGGGGTCTATTCCCAGATACGCAGTATTTT.